A few counts support the clone carrying this TCR beta chain. This record comes from a study of blood T cell repertoires in COVID-19. This CDR3 contains 14 residues. Germline CDR1 is SEHNR and CDR2 is FQNEAQ (reference sequence). V was cut by 6 bases and J by 10 bases, with 16 bases left in between. Repertoires were generated with immunoSEQ multiplex PCR, while TCRdb's copy carries only in-frame clones and drops some. The sample lists around 250,000 clones, roughly 80% occurring once. This sequence originates from a man in his forties who had been exposed to COVID-19. The V gene is TRBV7-9, the J gene TRBJ1-6; possibly TRBD1 for D (5 bases). Sequencing input: PBMCs or T cells enriched from blood (not recorded which). CDR3 loop: CASRMGGDGSPLHF. CDR3 nucleotide sequence: TGTGCCAGCAGGATGGGAGGGGATGGCTCACCCCTCCACTTT.